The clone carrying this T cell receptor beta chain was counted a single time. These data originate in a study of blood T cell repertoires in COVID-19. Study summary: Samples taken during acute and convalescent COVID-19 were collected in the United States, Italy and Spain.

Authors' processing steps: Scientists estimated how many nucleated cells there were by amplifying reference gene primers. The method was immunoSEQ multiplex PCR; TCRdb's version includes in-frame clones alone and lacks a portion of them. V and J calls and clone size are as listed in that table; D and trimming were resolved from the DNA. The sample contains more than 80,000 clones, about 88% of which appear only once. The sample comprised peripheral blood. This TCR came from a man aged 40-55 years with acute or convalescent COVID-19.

Written as DNA, the CDR3 is TGTGCCAGCAGCTTGACTCCCACCTACGAGCAGTACTTC. Its translation is CASSLTPTYEQYF. The chain carries TRBV5-5 and TRBJ2-7; D gene unclear. The CDR3 has 13 residues. V was clipped by 1 base and J by 2 bases, with 7 bases between them. Germline CDR1 and CDR2: SGHKS and YYEKEE (reference sequence).